This paragraph reports one T cell receptor (beta chain). Its antigen remains undetermined. Per-base qualities were not stored, and no clone one base away is much larger. The data originate from a study of CD8+CD57+ T cells in acquired aplastic anemia (dated by TCRdb to the late 2010s). For the wider study: DNA extracted from sorted CD4+ and CD8+ cells had a mean of roughly 3.3 ug, with a range of roughly 0.18 to 27.4 ug. An average of around 10 million reads for CD4+ cells and 11.0 million reads for CD8+ cells was obtained from healthy donor samples.

Trimming at the junction amounts to 2 bases on V and 6 bases on J, and the germline ends lie 11 bases apart. CDR1 and CDR2 are read off the germline V gene (reference sequence) as GTSNPN and SVGIG. The CDR3 has 12 amino acids, counting the end cysteine and valine. The DNA shown is the 36-base CDR3, in frame from base 1. Overall study outcomes, separate from this receptor: No significant difference in CD8+ Simpson's diversity was found between patients and healthy controls (P=0.060). Around 30 CD8+ CDR3 sequences were found in both patients and controls but appeared to be highly expressed in patients and within the immunodominant clones of the patients.

In the study, sorted CD4+ and CD8+ blood T cells from patients with severe aplastic anemia and from healthy subjects underwent deep sequencing of TCR repertoires. Ficoll-Paque density gradient centrifugation was used to isolate peripheral blood mononuclear cells. Before DNA extraction, CD4+ and CD8+ T cells were sorted by FACS or by magnetic beads. Genomic DNA served as template for TCR beta VDJ combination and CDR3 sequence profiling. An Illumina HiSeq 2000 was the platform used for TCR repertoire sequencing. The paper's processing steps were these. Repertoires were assessed using TRBV/TRBJ rearrangement plots, CDR3 size and DJ length profiles, and Simpson's diversity index. Whichever DNA sequence was most abundant in the deep sequencing data was defined as the immunodominant clone. CDR3 amino acid sequences were checked for sharing across subjects and were also compared against the VDJdb database and published repertoires. TCRdb reran the public reads through fastp at Q25 and MiXCR, keeping productive beta chains. Duplicate CDR3 protein sequences are folded into a single record with the most common DNA and genes. These V and J calls derive from TCRdb rather than the authors' analysis. The sample yields about 81,000 distinct CDR3 sequences; approximately 45% were counted once. Of the sample, approximately 62% falls within the top ten clones.

This TCR was recovered from a human donor in good health, serving as a control. The material sequenced was sorted CD4+, CD8+, or CD8+CD57+ T cells (not recorded which) from PBMCs. The chain couples TRBV30 to TRBJ2-7, and possibly TRBD1, on 5 matching bases. This receptor carries the CDR3 CAWSTAGREQYV. The nucleotide sequence is TGTGCCTGGAGTACGGCAGGGCGCGAGCAGTACGTC.